Sequencing of this T cell receptor (beta chain) was carried out in a study of blood T cells in healthy people across ages. Whole-study findings and limits: In these data, TCR beta diversity tracked strongly with naive T cell percentage. In older individuals, TCR beta diversity per million T cells was lower, falling roughly linearly with age.

V was clipped by 1 base and J by 4 bases; unmatched bases: 6. The length of the CDR3 is 15 residues. Germline CDR1 is SGHAT and CDR2 is FQNNGV. A remark on this clonotype: The antigen remains undetermined.

Primed by a sample-barcoded 5' primer and a J-beta primer mix, a second PCR proceeded for roughly 7 to 11 cycles. TCRdb called the 5' RACE reads again in MiXCR, with one record for every CDR3 protein. The sample contains a few hundred thousand distinct CDR3 sequences, roughly a quarter of which appear only once. The sample was also reused in another study, on T cells of mothers and their children. That publication notes: It was found that thymic selection shapes TCR recombination output similarly in related and unrelated pairs.

The sample comprised blood. This receptor was obtained from a boy younger than 10 in good health. This rearrangement joins TRBV11-2 to TRBJ2-5, with 7 bases aligning to TRBD2. The CDR3 protein is CASSLGGGETETQYF. DNA of the CDR3: TGTGCCAGCAGCTTAGGGGGGGGAGAGACAGAGACCCAGTACTTC.